What follows are 29 T cell receptor beta chains derived from one specimen sequenced in a study of cytomegalovirus exposure and HLA in healthy donors. The PCR made use of 60 Vbeta and 13 Jbeta primers. The table came from immunoSEQ multiplex PCR; TCRdb's copy has only in-frame clones and leaves some out. Of under 200,000 clones listed, around 85% are singletons. Sequencing used PBMCs. These receptors came from a human donor in good health.

The V gene is TRBV6-1, the J gene TRBJ2-7, with TRBD1 identical over 7 bases. Losses at the gene ends were 4 bases for V and 5 bases for J; bases not matched to a gene: 8. The CDR3 loop spans 14 amino acids. Germline CDR1 and CDR2: MNHNS and SASEGT. CDR3 protein: CASSGTGTGDEQYF. CDR3 in DNA: TGTGCCAGCAGTGGCACTGGCACAGGGGACGAGCAGTACTTC.

The chain is built from TRBV7-2 and TRBJ1-3; D uncertain. CDR1 is SGHTA and CDR2 is FQGNSA in the germline V gene. Trimming stripped 1 base from V and 1 base from J, with 11 bases between. This CDR3 is 16 amino acids long. CDR3 region: CASSLGSGLSGNTIYF. In DNA form, the CDR3 reads TGTGCCAGCAGCTTAGGTTCAGGATTATCTGGAAACACCATATATTTT.

V gene TRBV4-1 combines with J gene TRBJ2-7; 9 bases fit TRBD1. Unmatched junction bases numbered 7, after V lost 0 bases and J lost 4 bases. The V gene's germline CDR1 is MGHRA and CDR2 YSYEKL. CDR3 length: 16 amino acids. Here the CDR3 reads CASSQDTGQGGYEQYF. CDR3 DNA: TGCGCCAGCAGCCAAGATACGGGACAGGGAGGATACGAGCAGTACTTC.

This rearrangement joins TRBV27 to TRBJ1-1, with TRBD1 as a possible D gene (6 bases). The V end was cut by 2 bases, the J end by 3 bases, with 10 bases between. The CDR3 consists of 14 residues. Per the germline V gene, CDR1 is MNHEY and CDR2 is SMNVEV (reference sequence). The CDR3 bases are TGTGCCAGCAGTTTACCAGGGGCGGACACTGAAGCTTTCTTT. Residues: CASSLPGADTEAFF.

This chain links TRBV9 with TRBJ2-2; possibly TRBD2 for D (5 bases). Germline V gene data show CDR1 as SGDLS and CDR2 as YYNGEE. CDR3 length equals 15 residues. V was pared by 3 bases and J by 1 base, with 10 bases between. The CDR3, as DNA: TGTGCCAGCAGCGCCGGTGGAGGGAACACCGGGGAGCTGTTTTTT. Protein sequence: CASSAGGGNTGELFF.

This chain connects TRBV4-3 to TRBJ2-5; TRBD1 might be the D (6 bases). CDR3 size: 15 residues. Trimming took 1 base from V and 6 from J, leaving 15 bases between them. Germline V gene sequence: CDR1 LGHNA, CDR2 YSLEER. CDR3 amino acids: CASSQVNARGQTQYF. The CDR3 coding sequence is TGCGCCAGCAGCCAAGTTAATGCCAGGGGTCAGACCCAGTACTTC.

The chain links TRBV7-8 to TRBJ2-7; D perhaps matches TRBD1 (6 bases). The CDR3 has 14 amino acids. Germline V gene sequence: CDR1 SGHVS, CDR2 FQNEAQ. V shed 5 bases and J shed 0 bases, with 11 bases lying between them. CDR3 region: CASSGTFNSYEQYF. In nucleotides, the CDR3 is TGTGCCAGCAGCGGGACATTCAACTCCTACGAGCAGTACTTC.

V usage is TRBV11-3 and J usage is TRBJ2-1; a weak D match, TRBD1 (6 bases). From germline, CDR1 is SGHNT and CDR2 YENEEA. This CDR3 spans 14 amino acids. With 2 bases removed from V and 7 bases from J, the gap between germline ends came to 12 bases. The CDR3 nucleotides are TGTGCCAGCAGCTTATCGTCAGGGGCAAATGAGCAGTTCTTC. Translating gives CASSLSSGANEQFF.

This clone was counted once. CDR3 DNA sequence: TGTGCCAGCAGCCCCCAGGGGGTCTCTGGAAACACCATATATTTT. Amino acid sequence: CASSPQGVSGNTIYF. This sequence joins TRBV7-9 and TRBJ1-3; 7 bases are shared with TRBD1. The V gene's germline CDR1 is SEHNR and CDR2 FQNEAQ (reference sequence). The trim removed 5 bases at V and 0 bases at J, leaving 4 bases unmatched. CDR3 length equals 15 residues. Supplemented by reference TRBV7-9 and TRBJ1-3, the full variable domain reads DTGVSQNPRHKITKRGQNVTFRCDPISEHNRLYWYRQTLGQGPEFLTYFQNEAQLEKSRLLSDRFSAERPKGSFSTLEIQRTEQGDSAMYLCASSPQGVSGNTIYFGEGSWLTVV.

This clone was counted a few times. The V and J genes are TRBV7-2 and TRBJ2-6; 8 bases agree with TRBD2. J was trimmed by 3 bases and V by 5 bases; bases with no gene match: 12. The CDR3 has 18 residues. Per germline, CDR1 SGHTA and CDR2 FQGNSA. CDR3 coding DNA: TGTGCCAGCAGCCGCAAACTAGCGGCGAGCCATGGGGCCAACGTCCTGACTTTC. This codes for CASSRKLAASHGANVLTF.

The rearrangement uses TRBV5-1 and TRBJ1-6; tentatively, D is TRBD1 (5 bases). The CDR3 runs 15 residues. The V end lost 2 bases, the J end lost 9 bases, and 15 bases lay between the germline ends. Germline V gene data show CDR1 as SGHRS and CDR2 as YFSETQ. The CDR3 sequence is CASSFGTGDFSPLHF. CDR3 coding DNA: TGCGCCAGCAGCTTTGGAACGGGGGACTTTTCACCCCTCCACTTT.

The chain combines TRBV6-6 with TRBJ2-1; possibly TRBD1 for D (5 bases). In germline, CDR1 is MNHNY, CDR2 SVGAGI (reference sequence). The CDR3 loop spans 12 amino acids. The V end lost 2 bases, the J end lost 7 bases, and 6 bases lay between the germline ends. The CDR3 nucleotides are TGTGCCAGCAGTTACGCAGGGAATGAGCAGTTCTTC. Its translation: CASSYAGNEQFF.

The rearrangement joins TRBV7-6 to TRBJ2-5; D gene uncertain. Trimming took off 5 bases at V and 0 bases at J, with 13 bases between the two ends. Germline V gene data show CDR1 as SGHVS and CDR2 as FNYEAQ. The CDR3 consists of 15 residues. CDR3 in DNA: TGTGCCAGCAGCCCGAGACCCACTAACCAAGAGACCCAGTACTTC. This codes for CASSPRPTNQETQYF.

The V gene is TRBV6-5, the J gene TRBJ1-1; no definite D call. CDR3 length: 14 amino acids. CDR1 and CDR2 (germline): MNHEY, SVGAGI. The V end was cut by 7 bases, the J end by 5 bases, with 17 bases between. The CDR3 DNA sequence: TGTGCCAGCAACGCCCCGGCGGCCGGGACTGAAGCTTTCTTT. Translated: CASNAPAAGTEAFF.

This clone is a singleton in its sample. The V and J genes are TRBV28 and TRBJ1-1; the match to TRBD1 covers 7 bases. The CDR3 has 16 amino acids. CDR1 MDHEN and CDR2 SYDVKM come from the germline V gene. The trim removed 4 bases at V and 0 bases at J, leaving 8 bases unmatched. CDR3 in amino acids: CASSSPTGTVNTEAFF. DNA for the CDR3: TGTGCCAGCAGTTCTCCCACCGGGACAGTGAACACTGAAGCTTTCTTT.

This clone was observed once. The chain links TRBV4-3 to TRBJ2-3; no clear D gene. V dropped 1 base and J dropped 2 bases, with 16 bases sitting between them. This CDR3 comprises 17 residues. Germline values: CDR1 LGHNA, CDR2 YSLEER. The CDR3 sequence is CASSQGTENLPTDTQYF. The CDR3 DNA reads as TGCGCCAGCAGCCAAGGCACAGAAAACCTTCCCACAGATACGCAGTATTTT.

The gene calls are TRBV5-1 and TRBJ1-4; possibly TRBD1 for D (6 bases). There are 17 residues in the CDR3. CDR1 is SGHRS and CDR2 is YFSETQ in the germline V gene. V shed 0 bases and J shed 4 bases, with 16 bases lying between them. The CDR3 nucleotides are TGCGCCAGCAGCTTGGGACAGGCGGATTTGCGTAATGAAAAACTGTTTTTT. Protein sequence: CASSLGQADLRNEKLFF. Drawing the rest from reference TRBV5-1 and TRBJ1-4, the complete variable domain is KAGVTQTPRYLIKTRGQQVTLSCSPISGHRSVSWYQQTPGQGLQFLFEYFSETQRNKGNFPGRFSGRQFSNSRSEMNVSTLELGDSALYLCASSLGQADLRNEKLFFGSGTQLSVL.

The rearrangement joins TRBV13 to TRBJ2-7; TRBD2 might be the D (6 bases). The V end was cut by 3 bases, the J end by 0 bases, with 15 bases between. The CDR3 contains 16 residues. Per germline, CDR1 PRHDT and CDR2 FYEKMQ (reference sequence). The CDR3 sequence is CASSFSGGATSYEQYF. The CDR3 DNA reads TGTGCCAGCAGCTTCAGTGGCGGGGCGACCTCCTACGAGCAGTACTTC.

This rearrangement joins TRBV9 to TRBJ2-3; no clear D. Between the trimmed V and J ends, which lost 3 bases and 3 bases, there was a span of 8 bases. CDR3 length: 13 residues. The germline V gene has CDR1 SGDLS and CDR2 YYNGEE. The CDR3 DNA sequence: TGTGCCAGCAGCGGGCTAGTGACAGATACGCAGTATTTT. It codes for CASSGLVTDTQYF.

This chain joins TRBV15 and TRBJ1-2, with TRBD1 matching 8 bases. The CDR3 extends over 15 amino acids. The V segment lost 3 bases and the J segment 6 bases; nucleotides outside the gene matches: 9. Germline V CDR1 and CDR2: LNHNV, YYDKDF (reference sequence). CDR3 in amino acids: CATSRTGQGADGYTF. The CDR3 DNA is TGTGCCACCAGCAGGACTGGACAGGGTGCCGATGGCTACACCTTC.

This chain joins TRBV21-1 and TRBJ1-1; TRBD1 is taken as the D call from the table, unchecked against the DNA. TRBV21-1 is tagged as a pseudogene. This CDR3 has 13 residues. The DNA of the CDR3 is TGTGCCACCCTACAGGCGAAGAACACTGAAGCTTTCTTT. Translating it yields CATLQAKNTEAFF.

V is TRBV5-1 and J is TRBJ2-7; D is possibly TRBD2 (6 bases). The length of the CDR3 is 14 residues. V shed 4 bases and J shed 0 bases, with 11 bases lying between them. The germline gives CDR1 SGHRS, CDR2 YFSETQ. The CDR3, as DNA: TGCGCCAGCAGCCCGGGACTGAGCTCCTACGAGCAGTACTTC. Translating gives CASSPGLSSYEQYF.

The chain combines TRBV28 with TRBJ1-5; weak D call: TRBD1 (5 bases). The CDR3 loop spans 13 amino acids. The germline gives CDR1 MDHEN, CDR2 SYDVKM. Deletions cut 6 bases from V and 6 bases from J, with 12 bases between. CDR3: CASRPGGTQPQHF. The CDR3, as DNA: TGTGCCAGCAGGCCTGGGGGGACTCAGCCCCAGCATTTT. The entire variable domain, with the rest obtained from reference TRBV28 and TRBJ1-5, is as follows: DVKVTQSSRYLVKRTGEKVFLECVQDMDHENMFWYRQDPGLGLRLIYFSYDVKMKEKGDIPEGYSVSREKKERFSLILESASTNQTSMYLCASRPGGTQPQHFGDGTRLSIL.

The chain recombines TRBV7-9 with TRBJ2-1, with TRBD2 as a possible D gene (6 bases). Germline-derived CDR1 and CDR2 are SEHNR and FQNEAQ (reference sequence). Deletions cut 1 base from V and 6 bases from J, with 16 bases between. This CDR3 is built from 16 residues. As DNA, the CDR3 is TGTGCCAGCAGCTTAGATCCCACTAGCTGGCTCAATGAGCAGTTCTTC. It encodes CASSLDPTSWLNEQFF. The entire variable domain, with the rest obtained from reference TRBV7-9 and TRBJ2-1, is as follows: DTGVSQNPRHKITKRGQNVTFRCDPISEHNRLYWYRQTLGQGPEFLTYFQNEAQLEKSRLLSDRFSAERPKGSFSTLEIQRTEQGDSAMYLCASSLDPTSWLNEQFFGPGTRLTVL.

The gene calls are TRBV13 and TRBJ1-2, with 7 positions matching TRBD1. CDR1 and CDR2 from the germline V gene are PRHDT and FYEKMQ (reference sequence). The V gene end was trimmed by 3 bases and the J gene end by 2 bases; junction bases not matched to a gene: 3. There are 14 residues in the CDR3. In DNA, the CDR3 is TGTGCCAGCAGCTTGCGGACAGGCAACTATGGCTACACCTTC. Translation gives CASSLRTGNYGYTF.

V and J are TRBV2 and TRBJ2-3; D is ambiguous. CDR1 SNHLY and CDR2 FYNNEI come from the germline V gene. This CDR3 is built from 11 residues. Trimming cost V 6 bases and J 2 bases, with 3 bases left between them. This chain's CDR3 is CASSYTDTQYF. The CDR3 nucleotides are TGTGCCAGCAGCTACACAGATACGCAGTATTTT.

This sequence joins TRBV19 and TRBJ2-7; D possibly corresponds to TRBD2 (5 bases). The CDR3 consists of 14 residues. Germline V gene lookup returns CDR1 LNHDA and CDR2 SQIVND (reference sequence). Trimming removed 1 base at V and 5 bases at J, with 12 bases between. CDR3 nucleotide sequence: TGTGCCAGTAGTATAGCTACTCGGGGTAACGAGCAGTACTTC. It specifies CASSIATRGNEQYF.

This clone was detected a few times. The chain has TRBV4-3 and TRBJ1-3; 10 nucleotides line up with TRBD1. Germline CDR1 LGHNA, CDR2 YSLEER. V lost 4 bases to trimming and J lost 6 bases; unmatched junction nucleotides: 3. The CDR3 consists of 14 residues. The CDR3 sequence is CASSPGTGENTIYF. The CDR3 DNA reads TGCGCCAGCAGCCCCGGGACAGGGGAAAACACCATATATTTT.

This clone was counted once. V usage is TRBV27 and J usage is TRBJ2-3; perhaps TRBD2 as D (7 bases). The germline V gene has CDR1 MNHEY and CDR2 SMNVEV (reference sequence). The CDR3 runs 13 residues. Trimming stripped 8 bases from V and 0 bases from J, with 9 bases between. The CDR3: CASRGASTDTQYF. In DNA, the CDR3 is TGTGCCAGCCGGGGGGCCAGCACAGATACGCAGTATTTT.